This entry lists 9 T cell receptor beta chains sequenced from one sample in a study of cytomegalovirus exposure and HLA in healthy donors. Primers included in the PCR were 60 Vbeta and 13 Jbeta primers. Libraries were prepared by immunoSEQ multiplex PCR; TCRdb keeps only in-frame clonotypes and omits some of them. The profile shows more than 200,000 clones, approximately 80% of them singletons. Input material: PBMCs. These receptors came from a girl under 18 in good health and CMV-seronegative.

This CDR3 is CASRRSGTGVSNEQFF. Here the CDR3 DNA reads TGTGCCAGCAGGAGAAGCGGGACAGGGGTTTCCAATGAGCAGTTCTTC. The chain carries TRBV28 and TRBJ2-1, with 10 bases matching TRBD1. The junction had 11 bases not matched to a gene; V was cut back by 6 bases and J by 6 bases. CDR3 length equals 16 residues. Looked up from germline, CDR1 is MDHEN and CDR2 is SYDVKM.

The chain recombines TRBV28 with TRBJ2-3; TRBD2 matches 9 bases. CDR1 and CDR2 from the germline V gene are MDHEN and SYDVKM. V shed 6 bases, J shed 4 bases, and the junction held 11 bases outside the gene matches. CDR3 length equals 16 residues. The DNA for the CDR3 is TGTGCCAGCAGCCCACTTTTAGCGGGAGAAGCAGATACGCAGTATTTT. Translated: CASSPLLAGEADTQYF.

This sequence joins TRBV27 and TRBJ2-3, with 8 bases fitting TRBD1. V lost 4 bases and J lost 2; bases outside the gene matches: 11. This CDR3 region has 17 residues. CDR1 and CDR2 (germline): MNHEY, SMNVEV (reference sequence). CDR3 loop: CASSSLPRTGTTDTQYF. DNA of the CDR3: TGTGCCAGCAGTTCGCTCCCCCGGACAGGGACCACAGATACGCAGTATTTT.

The gene calls are TRBV7-2 and TRBJ2-1, with 10 positions matching TRBD1. Germline V lookup: CDR1 SGHTA, CDR2 FQGNSA. With V trimmed by 4 bases and J by 6 bases, 6 bases remained unmatched. The CDR3 totals 15 residues. The CDR3 is CASSSEGQGSNEQFF. Here the CDR3 DNA reads TGTGCCAGCAGCTCAGAGGGACAGGGGAGCAATGAGCAGTTCTTC.

This clone was seen just once. The CDR3 is CASRTLTTHNSPLHF. CDR3 coding DNA: TGTGCCAGCAGAACCTTGACAACGCATAATTCACCCCTCCACTTT. The chain is built from TRBV6-5 and TRBJ1-6, with no clear D. Germline V gives CDR1 MNHEY, CDR2 SVGAGI. The CDR3 extends over 15 amino acids. V gave up 6 bases and J gave up 5 bases, with 14 bases separating them.

This clone was detected only a few times. The V gene is TRBV5-6, the J gene TRBJ1-5; D gene unclear. The germline V gene has CDR1 SGHDT and CDR2 YYEEEE. This CDR3 spans 13 amino acids. Trimming pared 2 bases from V and 3 bases from J, leaving 6 bases between. The CDR3 protein is CASSFSPNQPQHF. CDR3 nucleotides: TGTGCCAGCAGCTTTAGCCCCAATCAGCCCCAGCATTTT. The full variable domain, its missing parts supplied by reference TRBV5-6 and TRBJ1-5, is DAGVTQSPTHLIKTRGQQVTLRCSPKSGHDTVSWYQQALGQGPQFIFQYYEEEERQRGNFPDRFSGHQFPNYSSELNVNALLLGDSALYLCASSFSPNQPQHFGDGTRLSIL.

This clone was seen a few times. V is TRBV25-1 and J is TRBJ1-5; TRBD1 might be the D (6 bases). The CDR3 is 14 amino acids. CDR1 and CDR2 from the germline V gene are MGHDK and SYGVNS. Between the trimmed V and J ends, which lost 5 bases and 0 bases, there was a span of 8 bases. DNA for the CDR3: TGTGCCAGCAGTCGGACAGATAGCAATCAGCCCCAGCATTTT. Amino acid sequence: CASSRTDSNQPQHF. The variable domain in full, completed from reference TRBV25-1 and TRBJ1-5, reads EADIYQTPRYLVIGTGKKITLECSQTMGHDKMYWYQQDPGMELHLIHYSYGVNSTEKGDLSSESTVSRIRTEHFPLTLESARPSHTSQYLCASSRTDSNQPQHFGDGTRLSIL.

The chain joins TRBV4-1 to TRBJ1-5; D is unclear. This CDR3 region has 16 residues. From germline, CDR1 is MGHRA and CDR2 YSYEKL. Between the trimmed V and J ends, which lost 1 base and 2 bases, there was a span of 12 bases. CDR3 nucleotide sequence: TGCGCCAGCAGCCAAGTCCCCCAAGGAGGCAATCAGCCCCAGCATTTT. Translating gives CASSQVPQGGNQPQHF.

This chain connects TRBV6-5 to TRBJ1-2, with unresolved D. CDR1 and CDR2 (germline): MNHEY, SVGAGI. The CDR3 contains 13 residues. The V end was cut by 2 bases, the J end by 14 bases, with 18 bases between. CDR3 sequence reads: CASSYVRETLATF. In DNA, the CDR3 is TGTGCCAGCAGTTACGTACGGGAGACCCTGGCTACCTTC.